Reported below is one TCR beta chain. This sample was included in a study of CD8 T cells in Susac syndrome. RNA was extracted with the RNeasy kit, and a quantity of about 0.45 to 1 ug was reverse transcribed using random hexamers. The TCR beta CDR3 was amplified by immunoSEQ multiplex PCR across 54 Vbeta, 13 Jbeta. TCRdb re-called the immunoSEQ multiplex PCR reads through MiXCR, storing one row per CDR3 protein. The sample has about 300,000 distinct CDR3 sequences; more than 75% are singletons. The multiple sclerosis controls were treatment-naive patients with relapsing-remitting disease that was stable or active. The CDR3 extends over 18 amino acids. Germline-derived CDR1 and CDR2 are MDHEN and SYDVKM. The V and J ends lost 3 bases and 2 bases respectively, with 21 bases between them.

Sequences were obtained from CD8+ T cells from PBMCs. This chain connects TRBV28 to TRBJ2-3; TRBD2 is a possible D gene (6 bases). This TCR was sampled from a human donor with multiple sclerosis. In DNA, the CDR3 is TGTGCCAGCAGTTTTGTATCGGACTACCCGATCCCCACAGATACGCAGTATTTT. It encodes CASSFVSDYPIPTDTQYF.